Below are 18 T cell receptor beta chains sequenced from a single sample in a study of beta chain features in type 1 diabetes. Every bit of the isolated RNA underwent reverse transcription, so sequencing read expressed TCRB transcripts. Sequencing was performed with immunoSEQ multiplex PCR; in TCRdb, only in-frame clones are kept and a portion is missing. The data contain around 500,000 clones, about 32% of them singletons. Sequenced material: naive CD4+ T cells from blood. Receptors were obtained from a man younger than 30 in good health.

This clone was seen a handful of times. This CDR3 reads CSVGRSGGSTDTQYF. In DNA, the CDR3 is TGCAGCGTTGGGAGGAGCGGAGGCAGCACAGATACGCAGTATTTT. The V call is TRBV29-1, the J call TRBJ2-3; D is perhaps TRBD2 (5 bases). Germline CDR1 reads SQVTM; CDR2 reads ANQGSEA. Trimming cost V 4 bases and J 0 bases, with 14 bases left between them. The CDR3 runs to 15 residues.

This clone was seen a handful of times. The gene calls are TRBV29-1 and TRBJ2-7; D gene unclear. The length of the CDR3 is 13 residues. The germline V and J ends were trimmed by 7 bases and 5 bases, with 18 bases remaining between them. Germline V gene data show CDR1 as SQVTM and CDR2 as ANQGSEA. The DNA of the CDR3 is TGCAGCGCCCAGGATTCCCTCGGTGACGAGCAGTACTTC. Residues: CSAQDSLGDEQYF.

This chain uses TRBV29-1 with TRBJ2-7; 12 bases are a match to TRBD2. V trimming: 6 bases; J trimming: 11 bases; junction bases outside the gene matches: 14. Germline V lookup: CDR1 SQVTM, CDR2 ANQGSEA. This CDR3 region has 14 residues. The CDR3 protein is CSVRTSGAWSVEYF. Written as DNA, the CDR3 is TGCAGCGTCCGGACTAGCGGGGCCTGGAGCGTCGAGTACTTC.

This clone came up a few times. The chain couples TRBV14 to TRBJ1-2; D call uncertain. The length of the CDR3 is 12 residues. V was cut by 0 bases and J by 9 bases, with 8 bases left in between. CDR1 and CDR2 (germline): SGHDN, FVKESK. The CDR3 DNA reads TGTGCCAGCAGCCAAGAGGGGTATAGCTACACCTTC. Its protein is CASSQEGYSYTF.

This clone has only a few counts. The CDR3 coding sequence is TGTGCCAGCAGCCCCCAGGCCGGACTAGCTTTTGACGGGGAGCTGTTTTTT. This codes for CASSPQAGLAFDGELFF. The chain couples TRBV5-6 to TRBJ2-2; 8 nucleotides line up with TRBD2. This CDR3 spans 17 amino acids. Germline lookup yields CDR1 SGHDT and CDR2 YYEEEE. The junction had 15 bases not matched to a gene; V was cut back by 4 bases and J by 7 bases.

This clone has a handful of counts. This rearrangement joins TRBV30 to TRBJ1-5; tentative D call: TRBD1 (6 bases). The CDR3 has 13 residues. V gave up 0 bases and J gave up 6 bases, with 9 bases separating them. Germline CDR1 and CDR2: GTSNPN and SVGIG (reference sequence). This CDR3 is CAWSVQGAQPQHF. The CDR3 DNA sequence: TGTGCCTGGAGTGTACAGGGAGCTCAGCCCCAGCATTTT.

The chain uses TRBV29-1 and TRBJ2-7; D is undetermined. Germline V lookup: CDR1 SQVTM, CDR2 ANQGSEA. The CDR3 loop spans 14 amino acids. The V and J ends lost 0 bases and 0 bases respectively, with 9 bases between them. In DNA, the CDR3 is TGCAGCGTTGAAGACTGGCCTAGCTCCTACGAGCAGTACTTC. Encoded protein: CSVEDWPSSYEQYF.

Only a few counts were recorded for this clone. The chain recombines TRBV7-9 with TRBJ2-1, with 13 bases fitting TRBD2. Germline V CDR1 and CDR2: SEHNR, FQNEAQ (reference sequence). Germline trimming cut 5 bases from V and 4 bases from J; bases unmatched to any gene: 11. CDR3 length: 18 residues. The CDR3 DNA follows: TGTGCCAGCAGCCATAGCCCCGGGACTAGCGGGGTTTACAATGAGCAGTTCTTC. Translating it yields CASSHSPGTSGVYNEQFF.

J is TRBJ2-7 and V is TRBV18; D is unresolved. V gave up 4 bases and J gave up 0 bases, with 10 bases separating them. CDR3 size: 14 residues. Germline lookup yields CDR1 KGHSH and CDR2 LQKENI. The CDR3: CASSLQEASYEQYF. The CDR3 DNA reads TGTGCCAGCTCACTCCAGGAAGCCTCCTACGAGCAGTACTTC.

The chain employs TRBV4-1 and TRBJ1-4, with D possibly TRBD1 on 6 matching bases. The CDR3 has 17 residues. Trimming took 3 bases from V and 2 from J, leaving 16 bases between them. Germline CDR1 MGHRA, CDR2 YSYEKL. CDR3 sequence: CASSQRSPGGTNEKLFF. CDR3 nucleotides: TGCGCCAGCAGCCAGAGGTCCCCCGGGGGCACTAATGAAAAACTGTTTTTT.

The chain has TRBV23-1 and TRBJ1-2; the D is unclear. TRBV23-1 is an open reading frame, and its role is uncertain. This CDR3 contains 15 residues. The V end was cut by 4 bases, the J end by 5 bases, with 17 bases between. This CDR3 is CASSLSPAVRYGYTF. CDR3 in DNA: TGCGCCAGCAGTCTCAGCCCCGCGGTCCGTTATGGCTACACCTTC.

The CDR3 DNA sequence: TGTGCCAGCAGCGTAGCCCCAGGGGCCCCCTGGCCCCAGCATTTT. Translating gives CASSVAPGAPWPQHF. The chain combines TRBV9 with TRBJ1-5, with D possibly TRBD1 on 6 matching bases. CDR3 length equals 15 residues. Trimming shortened V by 0 bases and J by 9 bases, and 16 bases separated the two germline ends. Germline CDR1 reads SGDLS; CDR2 reads YYNGEE.

The J gene is TRBJ2-3, the V gene TRBV5-4; D possibly uses TRBD1 or TRBD2 (6 bases each). This CDR3 is 16 amino acids long. Trimming left V 4 bases short and J 2 bases short, with 17 bases between. Germline CDR1 is SGHNT and CDR2 is YYREEE (reference sequence). This CDR3 reads CASSQPRSGATDTQYF. In DNA form, the CDR3 reads TGTGCCAGCAGCCAGCCAAGATCGGGGGCCACAGATACGCAGTATTTT.

Concerning this clone itself: Additional DNA sequences in this sample encode the identical CDR3. Here the CDR3 DNA reads TGTGCCTGGAGACAGGGCTACGAGCAGTACTTC. This encodes CAWRQGYEQYF. The chain couples TRBV30 to TRBJ2-7; TRBD1 is a possible D gene (6 bases). Trimming removed 3 bases from V and 3 bases from J, with 6 bases in between. From germline, CDR1 is GTSNPN and CDR2 SVGIG (reference sequence). This CDR3 is built from 11 residues.

The table lists this clone with a few counts. The J gene is TRBJ2-5, the V gene TRBV9; 9 bases are a match to TRBD2. Germline values: CDR1 SGDLS, CDR2 YYNGEE. CDR3 length: 16 residues. V gave up 0 bases and J gave up 1 base; unmatched junction bases: 4. The CDR3 protein is CASSVGPSGTQETQYF. The CDR3 region has the DNA TGTGCCAGCAGCGTAGGGCCTAGCGGGACCCAAGAGACCCAGTACTTC.

This clone was counted once. The chain has TRBV19 and TRBJ2-7; a possible D gene is TRBD2 (6 bases). Per the germline V gene, CDR1 is LNHDA and CDR2 is SQIVND (reference sequence). The CDR3 covers 14 residues. V lost 1 base to trimming and J lost 2 bases, with 9 bases between them. The CDR3: CASSIAPGAYEQYF. For the CDR3, the DNA is TGTGCCAGTAGTATAGCACCGGGAGCCTACGAGCAGTACTTC.

V and J are TRBV18 and TRBJ1-2; 9 nucleotides agree with TRBD1. Germline CDR1 and CDR2: KGHSH and LQKENI. V shed 3 bases and J 7 bases; nucleotides not matched to a gene: 3. The CDR3 sequence is 13 residues long. The CDR3 here is CASSPGDRAGYTF. The DNA for the CDR3 is TGTGCCAGCTCACCGGGGGACAGGGCTGGCTACACCTTC. The variable domain in full, with the rest retrieved from reference TRBV18 and TRBJ1-2, is NAGVMQNPRHLVRRRGQEARLRCSPMKGHSHVYWYRQLPEEGLKFMVYLQKENIIDESGMPKERFSAEFPKEGPSILRIQQVVRGDSAAYFCASSPGDRAGYTFGSGTRLTVV.

This clone occurred a few times. A junction boundary mismatches the germline segment, possibly from a read error. The chain has TRBV25-1 and TRBJ1-2; 11 nucleotides agree with TRBD1. The CDR3 extends over 12 amino acids. Germline-derived CDR1 and CDR2 are MGHDK and SYGVNS. CDR3 sequence: CASTPGQGVHFF. The CDR3, as DNA: TGTGCCAGCACCCCGGGACAGGGGGTCCATTTCTTC.